The clone carrying this T cell receptor (beta chain) has a count of ten or more. These data are taken from a study of regulatory T cells in long-lasting Graves disease. The CDR3 covers 12 residues. The V gene's germline CDR1 is GTSNPN and CDR2 SVGIG (reference sequence). V lost 4 bases to trimming and J lost 5 bases, with 11 bases between them. Specified time point: newly diagnosed GD, antithyroid drugs for less than 3 months. Following extraction of RNA from PBMCs, that RNA was used to make the TCR library. Graves' disease was diagnosed by American Thyroid Association guidelines. HTBI primers from iRepertoire and Arm-PCR of CDR3 regions yielded the TCR beta libraries. TCRdb passed the multiplex PCR reads through MiXCR, listing each CDR3 protein once. Of over 200,000 distinct CDR3 sequences detected, approximately 20% appear once; the ten largest clones hold approximately 20%.

The gene calls are TRBV30 and TRBJ2-5, with D perhaps being TRBD1 or TRBD2 (5 bases each). The TCR comes from a female donor with Graves disease. The starting material was peripheral blood mononuclear cells (PBMCs), obtained at new diagnosis, from a patient treated with antithyroid drugs. In DNA, the CDR3 is TGTGCCTGGAAGGGGTGGAGGGAGACCCAGTACTTC. Its protein product is CAWKGWRETQYF.